The subject of this entry is one TCR beta chain. This entry comes from a study of shared clonotypes between healthy human individuals. The CDR3 spans 14 residues. V shed 5 bases and J 3 bases; nucleotides not matched to a gene: 5. Germline V lookup: CDR1 SGHAT, CDR2 FQDESV (reference sequence). Investigators spread the genomic DNA of each subset evenly over several immunoSEQ plates. Libraries were prepared by immunoSEQ multiplex PCR; TCRdb keeps only in-frame clonotypes and omits some of them. The repertoire holds roughly 2.1 million clones, roughly 91% seen once, with under 2% in the top ten. The naive CD8 population came from CD45RO-negative cells selected for CCR7, without terminally differentiated effector memory CD45RA+ cells.

The sequencing input was naive CD8+ T cells from PBMCs. The chain combines TRBV11-1 with TRBJ2-7; TRBD1 agrees at 9 bases. The TCR sequence derives from a man younger than 35 in good health. Some clones in this sample may be carry-over from other donors' samples. CDR3 region: CASSTPGQGYEQYF. As DNA, the CDR3 is TGTGCCAGCAGCACCCCGGGACAGGGCTACGAGCAGTACTTC.